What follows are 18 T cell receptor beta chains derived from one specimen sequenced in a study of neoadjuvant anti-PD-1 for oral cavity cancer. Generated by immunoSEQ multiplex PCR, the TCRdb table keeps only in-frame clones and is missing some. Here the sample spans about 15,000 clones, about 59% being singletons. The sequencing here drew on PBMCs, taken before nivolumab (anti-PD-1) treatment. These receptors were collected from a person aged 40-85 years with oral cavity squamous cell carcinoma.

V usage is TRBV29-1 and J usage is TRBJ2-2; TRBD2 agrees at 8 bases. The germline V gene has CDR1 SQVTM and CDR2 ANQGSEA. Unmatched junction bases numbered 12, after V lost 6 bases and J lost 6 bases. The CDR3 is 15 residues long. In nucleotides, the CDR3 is TGCAGCGTACAAGCCGGGACTAGGTTCTCCGGGGAGCTGTTTTTT. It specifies CSVQAGTRFSGELFF.

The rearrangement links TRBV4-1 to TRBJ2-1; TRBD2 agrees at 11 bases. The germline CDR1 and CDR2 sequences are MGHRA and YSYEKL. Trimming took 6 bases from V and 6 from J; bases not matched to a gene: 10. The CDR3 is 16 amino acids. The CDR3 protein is CASRRQLAGVGNEQFF. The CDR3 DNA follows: TGCGCCAGCAGGCGACAACTAGCGGGAGTTGGCAATGAGCAGTTCTTC.

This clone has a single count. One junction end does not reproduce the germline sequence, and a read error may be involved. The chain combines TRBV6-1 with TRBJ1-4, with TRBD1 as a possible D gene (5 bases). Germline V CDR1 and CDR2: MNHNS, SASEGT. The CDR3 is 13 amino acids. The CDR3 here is CASSSRGNENLFF. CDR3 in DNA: TGTGCCAGCAGTTCAAGGGGTAATGAAAACCTGTTTTTT.

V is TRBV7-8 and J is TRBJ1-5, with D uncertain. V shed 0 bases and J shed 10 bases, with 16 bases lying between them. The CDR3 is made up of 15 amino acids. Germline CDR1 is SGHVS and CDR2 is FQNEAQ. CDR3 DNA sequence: TGTGCCAGCAGCTTAGCGCCAGGATCGTTCCCCCCCCAGCATTTT. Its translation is CASSLAPGSFPPQHF.

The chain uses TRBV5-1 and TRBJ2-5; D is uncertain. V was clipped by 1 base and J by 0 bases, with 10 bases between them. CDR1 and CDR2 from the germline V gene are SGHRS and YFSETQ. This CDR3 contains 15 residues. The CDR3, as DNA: TGCGCCAGCAGCTTGTTAAGTGGGAACCAAGAGACCCAGTACTTC. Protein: CASSLLSGNQETQYF.

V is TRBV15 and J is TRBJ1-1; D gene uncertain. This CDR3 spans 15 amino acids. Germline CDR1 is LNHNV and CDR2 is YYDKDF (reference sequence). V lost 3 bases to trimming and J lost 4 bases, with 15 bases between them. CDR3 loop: CATSSQRAVVTEAFF. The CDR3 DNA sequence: TGTGCCACCAGCAGTCAAAGGGCAGTGGTCACTGAAGCTTTCTTT. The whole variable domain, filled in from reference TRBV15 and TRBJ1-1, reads DAMVIQNPRYQVTQFGKPVTLSCSQTLNHNVMYWYQQKSSQAPKLLFHYYDKDFNNEADTPDNFQSRRPNTSFCFLDIRSPGLGDTAMYLCATSSQRAVVTEAFFGQGTRLTVV.

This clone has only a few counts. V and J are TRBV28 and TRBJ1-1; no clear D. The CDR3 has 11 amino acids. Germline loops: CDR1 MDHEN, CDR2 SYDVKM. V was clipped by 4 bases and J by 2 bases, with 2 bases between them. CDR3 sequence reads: CASSSNTEAFF. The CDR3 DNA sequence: TGTGCCAGCAGTTCTAACACTGAAGCTTTCTTT.

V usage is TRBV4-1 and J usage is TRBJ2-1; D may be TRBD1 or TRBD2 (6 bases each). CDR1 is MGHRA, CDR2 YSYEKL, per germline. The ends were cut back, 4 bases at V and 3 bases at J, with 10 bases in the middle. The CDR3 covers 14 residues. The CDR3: CASSLGGGYNEQFF. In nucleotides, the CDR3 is TGCGCCAGCAGCCTGGGGGGCGGCTACAATGAGCAGTTCTTC.

CDR3 region: CASSTGPSDSNQPQHF. In DNA form, the CDR3 reads TGTGCCAGTAGTACGGGCCCTTCGGATAGCAATCAGCCCCAGCATTTT. V gene TRBV19 combines with J gene TRBJ1-5; D ambiguous. V was pared by 4 bases and J by 0 bases, with 13 bases between. The V gene's germline CDR1 is LNHDA and CDR2 SQIVND (reference sequence). This CDR3 region has 16 residues.

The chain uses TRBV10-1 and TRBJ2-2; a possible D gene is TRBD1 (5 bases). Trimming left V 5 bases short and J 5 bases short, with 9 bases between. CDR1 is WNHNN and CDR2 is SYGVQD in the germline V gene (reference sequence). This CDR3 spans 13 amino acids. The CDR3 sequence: CASSFTGTGELFF. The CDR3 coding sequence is TGCGCCAGCAGTTTCACAGGAACCGGGGAGCTGTTTTTT.

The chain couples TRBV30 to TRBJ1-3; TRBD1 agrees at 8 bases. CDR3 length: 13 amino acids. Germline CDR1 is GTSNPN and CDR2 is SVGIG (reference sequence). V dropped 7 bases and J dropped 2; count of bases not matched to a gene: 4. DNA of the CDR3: TGTGCCTTGCAGGGGGCACCTGGAAACACCATATATTTT. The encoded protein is CALQGAPGNTIYF.

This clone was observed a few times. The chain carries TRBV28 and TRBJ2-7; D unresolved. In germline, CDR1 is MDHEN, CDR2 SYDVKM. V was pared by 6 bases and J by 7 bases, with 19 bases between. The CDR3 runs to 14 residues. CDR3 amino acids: CASRNPGPLEEQYF. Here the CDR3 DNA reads TGTGCCAGCAGAAATCCGGGCCCATTGGAGGAGCAGTACTTC.

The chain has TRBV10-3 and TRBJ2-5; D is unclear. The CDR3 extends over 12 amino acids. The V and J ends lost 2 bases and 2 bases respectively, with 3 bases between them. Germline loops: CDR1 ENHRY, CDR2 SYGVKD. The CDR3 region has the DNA TGTGCCATCAGTGAGGGACAAGAGACCCAGTACTTC. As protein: CAISEGQETQYF.

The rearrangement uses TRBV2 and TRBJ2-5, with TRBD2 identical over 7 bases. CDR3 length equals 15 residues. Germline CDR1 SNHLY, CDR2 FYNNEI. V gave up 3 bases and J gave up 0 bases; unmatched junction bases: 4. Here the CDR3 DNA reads TGTGCCAGCAGTGACGGGGGGATGTACCAAGAGACCCAGTACTTC. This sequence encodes CASSDGGMYQETQYF.

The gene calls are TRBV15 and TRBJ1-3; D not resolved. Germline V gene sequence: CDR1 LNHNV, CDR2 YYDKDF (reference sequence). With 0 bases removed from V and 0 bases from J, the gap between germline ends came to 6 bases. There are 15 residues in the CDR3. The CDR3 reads CATSRDRGSGNTIYF. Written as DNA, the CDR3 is TGTGCCACCAGCAGAGACCGGGGCTCTGGAAACACCATATATTTT. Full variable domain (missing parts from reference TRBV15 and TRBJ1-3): DAMVIQNPRYQVTQFGKPVTLSCSQTLNHNVMYWYQQKSSQAPKLLFHYYDKDFNNEADTPDNFQSRRPNTSFCFLDIRSPGLGDTAMYLCATSRDRGSGNTIYFGEGSWLTVV.

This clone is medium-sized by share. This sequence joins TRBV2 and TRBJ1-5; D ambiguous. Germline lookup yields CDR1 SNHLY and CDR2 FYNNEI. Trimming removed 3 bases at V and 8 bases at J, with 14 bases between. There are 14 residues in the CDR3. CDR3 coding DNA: TGTGCCAGCAGTGAGGGTCGGAACGGGGAGCCCCAGCATTTT. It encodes CASSEGRNGEPQHF.

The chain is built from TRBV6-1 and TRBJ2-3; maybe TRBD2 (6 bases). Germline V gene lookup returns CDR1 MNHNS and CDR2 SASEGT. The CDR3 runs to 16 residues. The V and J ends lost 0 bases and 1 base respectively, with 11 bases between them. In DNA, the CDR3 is TGTGCCAGCAGTGAAGCAAGGGGACTGGGCACAGATACGCAGTATTTT. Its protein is CASSEARGLGTDTQYF.

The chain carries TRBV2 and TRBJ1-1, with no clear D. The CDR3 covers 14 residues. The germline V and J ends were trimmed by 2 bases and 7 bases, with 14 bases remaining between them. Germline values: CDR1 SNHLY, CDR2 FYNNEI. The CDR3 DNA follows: TGTGCCAGCAGTGAACAGTCAGTCCCTCTTGAAGCTTTCTTT. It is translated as CASSEQSVPLEAFF.